This T cell receptor beta chain was retrieved from a study of read filtering for tumor transcriptome and immune sequencing. The wider study: Per sample, TCR-region reads ranged about 3.5 to 11 million by IR-seq, roughly 85 to 1273 by RNA-seq.

Every patient had bone marrow sampled while the disease was active. This library used approximately 0.4 ug RNA and molecular barcoded adaptors spanning alpha/delta and beta/gamma chains. TCRdb re-called the reads through MiXCR, storing one row per CDR3 protein. This repertoire shows about 39,000 distinct CDR3 sequences, roughly an eighth found once; its top ten account for 6% to 8%. This clonotype was counted ten times or more. Germline CDR1 reads MRHNA; CDR2 reads SNTAGT. With V trimmed by 6 bases and J by 2 bases, 3 bases remained unmatched. There are 14 residues in the CDR3. The chain recombines TRBV6-4 with TRBJ2-1, with 8 nucleotides matching TRBD1. The sequence derives from a donor over 35 with multiple myeloma. The sequenced sample consisted of a population of CD138-negative cells sorted from bone marrow. The CDR3 bases are TGTGCCAGCAGCGAACAGGGGGCCTACAATGAGCAGTTCTTC. Protein product: CASSEQGAYNEQFF.